The 30 T cell receptor beta chains listed next were all sequenced from one sample in a study of blood T cell repertoires in COVID-19. The table came from immunoSEQ multiplex PCR; TCRdb's copy has only in-frame clones and leaves some out. The sample records a few hundred thousand clones, more than 70% being singletons. The sample comprised peripheral blood. These receptors were obtained from a man aged 45-60 years with COVID-19, enrolled during active disease.

J is TRBJ1-2 and V is TRBV5-4; TRBD1 matches 8 bases. CDR3 length: 14 amino acids. V was pared by 5 bases and J by 0 bases, with 3 bases of the junction left unmatched. The germline CDR1 and CDR2 sequences are SGHNT and YYREEE (reference sequence). CDR3 loop: CASRRTGPNYGYTF. In DNA, the CDR3 is TGTGCCAGCAGGAGGACAGGGCCTAACTATGGCTACACCTTC.

The chain couples TRBV3-1 (or the pseudogene TRBV3-2) to TRBJ2-7; 8 nucleotides match TRBD1. V lost 2 bases, J lost 3 bases, and 3 bases stayed unmatched. The germline V gene encodes CDR1 LGHDT and CDR2 YNNKEL (reference sequence). The CDR3 contains 14 residues. CDR3 residues: CASSQFTGGYEQYF. The CDR3 DNA reads as TGTGCCAGCAGCCAATTCACAGGGGGCTACGAGCAGTACTTC.

Concerning this clone itself: Other DNA sequences in this sample translate to the same CDR3. This sequence joins TRBV24-1 and TRBJ2-7, with 10 bases lining up with TRBD1. The germline V gene has CDR1 KGHDR and CDR2 SFDVKD. The ends lost 4 bases at V and 2 bases at J; junction bases unmatched: 4. The CDR3 runs 15 residues. The CDR3 protein is CATSDPGQGAYEQYF. The CDR3 DNA is TGTGCCACCAGTGACCCTGGACAGGGGGCCTACGAGCAGTACTTC.

The chain uses TRBV7-9 and TRBJ1-1, with D tentatively TRBD1 (5 bases). There are 14 residues in the CDR3. V dropped 5 bases and J dropped 1 base, with 11 bases sitting between them. Germline V lookup: CDR1 SEHNR, CDR2 FQNEAQ (reference sequence). The CDR3 coding sequence is TGTGCCAGCAGCCCCGACGGGGGGAACACTGAAGCTTTCTTT. Translation gives CASSPDGGNTEAFF. Drawing the rest from reference TRBV7-9 and TRBJ1-1, the complete variable domain is DTGVSQNPRHKITKRGQNVTFRCDPISEHNRLYWYRQTLGQGPEFLTYFQNEAQLEKSRLLSDRFSAERPKGSFSTLEIQRTEQGDSAMYLCASSPDGGNTEAFFGQGTRLTVV.

This chain joins TRBV10-3 and TRBJ2-3, with D perhaps matching TRBD2 (6 bases). Trimming took off 7 bases at V and 1 base at J, with 9 bases between the two ends. CDR1 ENHRY and CDR2 SYGVKD come from the germline V gene. This CDR3 comprises 13 residues. The CDR3 region is CAITASGTDTQYF. CDR3 coding DNA: TGTGCCATCACGGCTAGCGGCACAGATACGCAGTATTTT.

The J gene is TRBJ2-7, the V gene TRBV3-1 (or the pseudogene TRBV3-2); D is possibly TRBD2 (5 bases). Germline V gives CDR1 LGHDT, CDR2 YNNKEL (reference sequence). Trimming pared 3 bases from V and 5 bases from J, leaving 11 bases between. CDR3 length equals 13 residues. CDR3 bases: TGTGCCAGCAGCCATAACGAGGGCCACGAGCAGTACTTC. It is translated as CASSHNEGHEQYF.

V is TRBV6-1 and J is TRBJ2-3; D ambiguous. Trimming cost V 5 bases and J 6 bases, with 9 bases left between them. Germline CDR1 is MNHNS and CDR2 is SASEGT. This CDR3 region has 12 residues. The CDR3 DNA reads as TGTGCCAGCAGTTATCGTGCGGATACGCAGTATTTT. It encodes CASSYRADTQYF.

This chain connects TRBV29-1 to TRBJ2-1, with 8 positions matching TRBD1. J was trimmed by 3 bases and V by 7 bases; bases with no gene match: 8. The germline V gene encodes CDR1 SQVTM and CDR2 ANQGSEA. The CDR3 totals 14 residues. CDR3 loop: CSAPGQGLYNEQFF. For the CDR3, the DNA is TGCAGCGCCCCCGGACAGGGTCTCTACAATGAGCAGTTCTTC.

This rearrangement joins TRBV5-1 to TRBJ2-2; 7 positions agree with TRBD2. Germline CDR1 and CDR2: SGHRS and YFSETQ. V was pared by 6 bases and J by 5 bases, with 10 bases of the junction left unmatched. The CDR3 is 15 residues long. CDR3 sequence reads: CASTRGGADTGELFF. CDR3 bases: TGCGCCAGCACTCGGGGAGGGGCAGATACCGGGGAGCTGTTTTTT.

V usage is TRBV15 and J usage is TRBJ1-1; D is uncertain. In germline, CDR1 is LNHNV, CDR2 YYDKDF (reference sequence). V lost 0 bases and J lost 9, with 11 bases in between. The CDR3 is 13 residues long. The DNA for the CDR3 is TGTGCCACCAGCAGAGATGAGGGAGGGAAAGCTTTCTTT. This codes for CATSRDEGGKAFF.

The gene calls are TRBV3-1 (or the pseudogene TRBV3-2) and TRBJ2-7; D may be TRBD1 (5 bases). The V end lost 4 bases, the J end lost 3 bases, and 13 bases lay between the germline ends. Germline V gene sequence: CDR1 LGHDT, CDR2 YNNKEL (reference sequence). This CDR3 spans 14 amino acids. This CDR3 reads CASSPLGQVYEQYF. CDR3 DNA sequence: TGTGCCAGCAGCCCTCTTGGACAAGTCTACGAGCAGTACTTC.

This clone was counted a few times. The gene calls are TRBV12-3 or TRBV12-4 and TRBJ1-2; no firm D call. The V and J ends lost 3 bases and 5 bases respectively, with 10 bases between them. The CDR3 totals 13 residues. The CDR3 DNA sequence: TGTGCCAGCAGTTTGCAGGATTCTTATGGCTACACCTTC. It specifies CASSLQDSYGYTF.

Worth noting for this clone: Other DNA sequences in this sample translate to the same CDR3. V gene TRBV2 combines with J gene TRBJ1-3; D uncertain. The CDR3 spans 13 residues. From germline, CDR1 is SNHLY and CDR2 FYNNEI. With 6 bases removed from V and 0 bases from J, the gap between germline ends came to 6 bases. This CDR3 reads CASSRDSGNTIYF. The CDR3 coding sequence is TGTGCCAGCAGCCGGGACTCTGGAAACACCATATATTTT. The full variable domain, completed using reference TRBV2 and TRBJ1-3, is EPEVTQTPSHQVTQMGQEVILRCVPISNHLYFYWYRQILGQKVEFLVSFYNNEISEKSEIFDDQFSVERPDGSNFTLKIRSTKLEDSAMYFCASSRDSGNTIYFGEGSWLTVV.

The chain has TRBV5-6 and TRBJ2-1, with D perhaps TRBD2 (6 bases). Germline V lookup: CDR1 SGHDT, CDR2 YYEEEE. The CDR3 is made up of 15 amino acids. The V end lost 4 bases, the J end lost 5 bases, and 16 bases lay between the germline ends. The CDR3 is CASSPRLARDNEQFF. As DNA, the CDR3 is TGTGCCAGCAGCCCTCGCCTAGCGAGAGACAATGAGCAGTTCTTC.

The rearrangement links TRBV25-1 to TRBJ1-2; perhaps TRBD1 as D (5 bases). V dropped 0 bases and J dropped 4 bases, with 9 bases sitting between them. The CDR3 has 14 residues. From germline, CDR1 is MGHDK and CDR2 SYGVNS. The CDR3 DNA follows: TGTGCCAGCAGTGAATACGACAGTGGCTATGGCTACACCTTC. Encoded protein: CASSEYDSGYGYTF.

The rearrangement uses TRBV19 and TRBJ2-3; 7 bases line up with TRBD1. The V segment lost 1 base and the J segment 4 bases; nucleotides outside the gene matches: 2. The CDR3 spans 14 residues. Germline V gives CDR1 LNHDA, CDR2 SQIVND (reference sequence). The CDR3 DNA follows: TGTGCCAGTAGTATAGGTACAGGGGCAGATACGCAGTATTTT. Its protein is CASSIGTGADTQYF.

This chain uses TRBV18 with TRBJ2-5; D is unresolved. Germline V gene sequence: CDR1 KGHSH, CDR2 LQKENI. The CDR3 spans 14 residues. Between the trimmed V and J ends, which lost 0 bases and 1 base, there was a span of 6 bases. CDR3 DNA sequence: TGTGCCAGCTCACCACCGTCTTCCCAAGAGACCCAGTACTTC. This codes for CASSPPSSQETQYF.

The CDR3 spells CASSQADWAGNTYEQYF. CDR3 nucleotide sequence: TGTGCCAGCAGCCAAGCGGACTGGGCAGGAAATACCTACGAGCAGTACTTC. The chain carries TRBV3-1 (or the pseudogene TRBV3-2) and TRBJ2-7, with D possibly TRBD2 on 5 matching bases. Germline V lookup: CDR1 LGHDT, CDR2 YNNKEL (reference sequence). V gave up 1 base and J gave up 2 bases, with 18 bases separating them. CDR3 length equals 17 residues.

This chain connects TRBV5-4 to TRBJ2-7, with TRBD2 matching 8 bases. Germline V CDR1 and CDR2: SGHNT, YYREEE (reference sequence). V lost 0 bases and J lost 0; bases outside the gene matches: 5. The CDR3 length is 16 residues. Written as DNA, the CDR3 is TGTGCCAGCAGCTTGGCCGGCGGGAGGCTCTCCTACGAGCAGTACTTC. It translates to CASSLAGGRLSYEQYF.

The chain is built from TRBV28 and TRBJ1-2; 7 nucleotides align to TRBD1. Germline V lookup: CDR1 MDHEN, CDR2 SYDVKM. Trimming cost V 2 bases and J 3 bases; bases outside gene matches: 0. The CDR3 runs 13 residues. Here the CDR3 reads CASSLGTDYGYTF. The CDR3 bases are TGTGCCAGCAGTTTAGGGACAGACTATGGCTACACCTTC.

The chain uses TRBV19 and TRBJ1-5; D is perhaps TRBD1 (6 bases). The CDR3 is 14 residues long. Germline assignment: CDR1 LNHDA and CDR2 SQIVND (reference sequence). V lost 5 bases to trimming and J lost 3 bases, with 11 bases between them. The CDR3 loop is CASSEDRINQPQHF. The CDR3 bases are TGTGCCAGTAGTGAGGACAGAATCAATCAGCCCCAGCATTTT.

The rearrangement uses TRBV10-3 and TRBJ1-1; 8 bases align to TRBD1. J gave up 1 base and V 3 bases, and 1 base lay outside the gene matches. Germline CDR1 reads ENHRY; CDR2 reads SYGVKD. CDR3 length: 14 amino acids. The CDR3, as DNA: TGTGCCATCAGTGACGACAGGGGGAACACTGAAGCTTTCTTT. As protein: CAISDDRGNTEAFF.

The chain recombines TRBV6-5 with TRBJ2-3; weak D call: TRBD1 (5 bases). CDR3 size: 13 residues. Deletions cut 6 bases from V and 4 bases from J, with 11 bases between. Per germline, CDR1 MNHEY and CDR2 SVGAGI. This chain's CDR3 is CASRSVGADTQYF. The CDR3 nucleotides read TGTGCCAGCAGGTCGGTAGGGGCAGATACGCAGTATTTT.

J is TRBJ2-7 and V is TRBV19; a possible D gene is TRBD1 (5 bases). The CDR3 is made up of 14 amino acids. CDR1 and CDR2 from the germline V gene are LNHDA and SQIVND (reference sequence). V lost 3 bases and J 1 base, leaving 10 bases between the germline ends. The CDR3 loop is CASSMVGLSYEQYF. The CDR3, as DNA: TGTGCCAGTAGTATGGTGGGGCTGTCCTACGAGCAGTACTTC.

This CDR3 is CASRTTGTGNGNTIYF. The CDR3 nucleotides are TGTGCAAGTCGCACTACCGGGACAGGGAACGGAAACACCATATATTTT. J is TRBJ1-3 and V is TRBV12-2; no DNA check was done on the table's D call, TRBD1. TRBV12-2 is given as a pseudogene. The CDR3 is made up of 16 amino acids.

The CDR3 nucleotides read TGTGCCAGCAGATCGGGACAGGGGGCAGATACGCAGTATTTT. It is translated as CASRSGQGADTQYF. The chain joins TRBV25-1 to TRBJ2-3, with 11 bases aligning to TRBD1. The CDR3 contains 14 residues. V lost 6 bases, J lost 4 bases, and 3 bases stayed unmatched. Germline loops: CDR1 MGHDK, CDR2 SYGVNS.

This chain joins TRBV4-1 and TRBJ2-1; D possibly corresponds to TRBD2 (6 bases). V lost 3 bases and J 6 bases, leaving 9 bases between the germline ends. Germline values: CDR1 MGHRA, CDR2 YSYEKL. This CDR3 has 13 amino acids. In DNA form, the CDR3 reads TGCGCCAGCAGCCAGACTAGTTCCAATGAGCAGTTCTTC. This translates into CASSQTSSNEQFF.

The chain's CDR3 is CASSLGAGVTGELFF. The DNA for the CDR3 is TGTGCCAGCAGTTTGGGGGCAGGAGTTACCGGGGAGCTGTTTTTT. The chain has TRBV28 and TRBJ2-2; maybe TRBD1 (6 bases). The germline V gene encodes CDR1 MDHEN and CDR2 SYDVKM. This CDR3 contains 15 residues. V was pared by 3 bases and J by 5 bases, with 13 bases between.

The CDR3 region has the DNA TGTGCCAGCAGCCCGGACAGCAGCTCCTACGAGCAGTACTTC. It encodes CASSPDSSSYEQYF. This rearrangement joins TRBV7-2 to TRBJ2-7, with a tentative D call TRBD1 (6 bases). Between the trimmed V and J ends, which lost 5 bases and 0 bases, there was a span of 11 bases. The CDR3 loop spans 14 amino acids. The V gene's germline CDR1 is SGHTA and CDR2 FQGNSA.

The rearrangement uses TRBV7-2 and TRBJ2-7; 9 bases agree with TRBD1. CDR3 size: 12 residues. With 5 bases clipped from V and 9 bases from J, the junction kept 5 bases outside the gene matches. The V gene's germline CDR1 is SGHTA and CDR2 FQGNSA. DNA for the CDR3: TGTGCCAGCAGCCCGGGACAGGGAAGGCAGTACTTC. Its protein product is CASSPGQGRQYF.